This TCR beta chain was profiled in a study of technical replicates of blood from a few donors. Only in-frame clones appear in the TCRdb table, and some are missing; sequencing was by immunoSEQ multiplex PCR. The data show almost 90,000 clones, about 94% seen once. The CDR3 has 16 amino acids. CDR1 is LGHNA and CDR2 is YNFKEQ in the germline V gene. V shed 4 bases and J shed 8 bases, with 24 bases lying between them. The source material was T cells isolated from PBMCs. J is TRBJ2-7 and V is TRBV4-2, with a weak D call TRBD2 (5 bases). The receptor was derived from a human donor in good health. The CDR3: CASSPFGVLSLVQQYF. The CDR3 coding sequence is TGTGCCAGCAGCCCATTCGGGGTACTCTCCCTTGTCCAGCAGTACTTC.